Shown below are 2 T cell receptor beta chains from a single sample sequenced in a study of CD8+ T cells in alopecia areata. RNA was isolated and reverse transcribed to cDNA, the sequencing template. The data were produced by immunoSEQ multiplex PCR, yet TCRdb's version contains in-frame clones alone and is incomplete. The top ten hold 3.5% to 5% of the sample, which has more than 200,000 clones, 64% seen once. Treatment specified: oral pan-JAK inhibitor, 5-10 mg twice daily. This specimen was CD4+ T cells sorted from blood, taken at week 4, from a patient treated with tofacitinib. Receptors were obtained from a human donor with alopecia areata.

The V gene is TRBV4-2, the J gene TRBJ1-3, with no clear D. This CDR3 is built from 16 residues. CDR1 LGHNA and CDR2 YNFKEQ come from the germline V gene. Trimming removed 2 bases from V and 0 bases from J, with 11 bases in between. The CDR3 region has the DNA TGTGCCAGCAGCCAACACGGGGTTCCCTCTGGAAACACCATATATTTT. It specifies CASSQHGVPSGNTIYF.

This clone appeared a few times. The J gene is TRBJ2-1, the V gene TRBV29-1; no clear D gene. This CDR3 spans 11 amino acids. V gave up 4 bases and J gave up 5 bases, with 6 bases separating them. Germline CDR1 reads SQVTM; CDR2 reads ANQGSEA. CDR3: CSVVGNNEQFF. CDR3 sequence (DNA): TGCAGCGTTGTAGGCAACAATGAGCAGTTCTTC.